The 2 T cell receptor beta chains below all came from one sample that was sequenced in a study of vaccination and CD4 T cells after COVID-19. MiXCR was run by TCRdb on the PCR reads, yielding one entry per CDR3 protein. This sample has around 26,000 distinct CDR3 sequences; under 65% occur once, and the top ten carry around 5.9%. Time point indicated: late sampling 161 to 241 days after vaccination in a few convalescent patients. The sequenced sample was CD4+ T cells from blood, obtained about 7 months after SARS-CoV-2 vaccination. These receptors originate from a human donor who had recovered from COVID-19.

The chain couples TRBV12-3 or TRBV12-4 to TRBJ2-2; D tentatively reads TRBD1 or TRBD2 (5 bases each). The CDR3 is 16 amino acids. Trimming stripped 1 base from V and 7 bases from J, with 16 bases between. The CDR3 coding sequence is TGTGCCAGCAGTTTAGGGTATGAGGGGCACGGCGGGGAGCTGTTTTTT. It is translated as CASSLGYEGHGGELFF.

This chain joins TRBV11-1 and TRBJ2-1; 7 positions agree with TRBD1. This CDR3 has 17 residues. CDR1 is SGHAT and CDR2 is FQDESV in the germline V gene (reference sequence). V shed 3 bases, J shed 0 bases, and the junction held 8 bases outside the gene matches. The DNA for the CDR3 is TGTGCCAGCAGCTTCCGGACAGGATTAGGCTCCTACAATGAGCAGTTCTTC. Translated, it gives CASSFRTGLGSYNEQFF.